This T cell receptor beta chain derives from a study of CD8 T cells in Susac syndrome. Trimming removed 1 base from V and 4 bases from J, with 11 bases in between. CDR1 SGHTA and CDR2 FQGNSA come from the germline V gene. The CDR3 contains 15 residues. Random-hexamer reverse transcription was applied to roughly 0.5 to 1 ug RNA. One entry per CDR3 protein, called by TCRdb with MiXCR from the immunoSEQ multiplex PCR reads. This table holds about 150,000 distinct CDR3 sequences, 92% found once. The chain is built from TRBV7-2 and TRBJ2-1; D perhaps matches TRBD2 (6 bases). The sample consisted of CD4+ T cells from PBMCs. The receptor was isolated from a human donor in good health. This CDR3 reads CASSLVGSAYNEQFF. DNA for the CDR3: TGTGCCAGCAGCTTAGTCGGGAGTGCTTACAATGAGCAGTTCTTC.